This T cell receptor (beta chain) was found in a study of blood T cell repertoires in COVID-19. On the study more broadly: Both acute and convalescent COVID-19 samples were obtained from the United States, Italy and Spain. Sample material is recorded as cDNA or gDNA derived from T cells, B-cell-depleted T cells, or PBMCs.

Seattle patient enrollment occurred during active infection, with longitudinal follow-up thereafter. Per the authors' pipeline: Amplification with reference gene primers provided the estimates of nucleated cell counts. This table comes from immunoSEQ multiplex PCR, and its TCRdb copy is limited to in-frame clones, with some not included. V, J and clone size reflect that table, while D and trimming were determined from the DNA. The table lists some 320,000 clones, 85% to 90% of them singletons. V dropped 3 bases and J dropped 4; count of bases not matched to a gene: 6. The CDR3 is 15 amino acids. The V gene's germline CDR1 is MDHEN and CDR2 SYDVKM. Concerning this clone: At the DNA level, this CDR3 is encoded by other sequences in the same sample as well.

The sample consisted of peripheral blood. The gene calls are TRBV28 and TRBJ1-1, with 9 bases fitting TRBD1. This sequence originates from a woman aged 25 to 39 with COVID-19, enrolled during active disease. CDR3 in DNA: TGTGCCAGCAGTTTGAACAGGGGGCGGAGCACTGAAGCTTTCTTT. This translates into CASSLNRGRSTEAFF.